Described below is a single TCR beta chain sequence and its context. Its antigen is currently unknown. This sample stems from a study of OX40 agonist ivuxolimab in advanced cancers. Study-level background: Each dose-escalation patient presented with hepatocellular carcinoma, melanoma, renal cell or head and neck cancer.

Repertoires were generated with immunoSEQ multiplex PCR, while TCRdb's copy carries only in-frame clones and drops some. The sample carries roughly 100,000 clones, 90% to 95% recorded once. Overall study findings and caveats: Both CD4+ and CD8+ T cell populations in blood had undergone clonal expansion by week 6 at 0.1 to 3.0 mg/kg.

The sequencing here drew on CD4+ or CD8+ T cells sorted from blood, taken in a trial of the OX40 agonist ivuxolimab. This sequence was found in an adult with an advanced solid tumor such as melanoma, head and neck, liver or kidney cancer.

CDR3 nucleotide sequence: TGTGCCAGCAGCTTAGTGGCTGTCTACGAGCAGTACTTC. This translates into CASSLVAVYEQYF. V and J are TRBV11-2 and TRBJ2-7; D not certain. CDR3 length equals 13 residues. V was shortened by 1 base and J by 3 bases, with 7 bases between the two germline ends. Germline CDR1 reads SGHAT; CDR2 reads FQNNGV.